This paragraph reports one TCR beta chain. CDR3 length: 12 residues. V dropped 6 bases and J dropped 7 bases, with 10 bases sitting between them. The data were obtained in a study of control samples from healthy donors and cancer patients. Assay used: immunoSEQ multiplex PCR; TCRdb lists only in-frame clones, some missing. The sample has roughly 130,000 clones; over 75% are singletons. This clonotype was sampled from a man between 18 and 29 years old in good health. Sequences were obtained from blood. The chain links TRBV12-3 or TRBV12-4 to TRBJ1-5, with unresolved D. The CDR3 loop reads CASRDYGQPQHF. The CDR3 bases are TGTGCCAGCAGGGATTATGGACAGCCCCAGCATTTT.